Following are 7 T cell receptor beta chains from one sample sequenced in a study of T cell responses to AZD1222 COVID-19 vaccine. Here immunoSEQ multiplex PCR was the method, and the copy in TCRdb shows in-frame clones only, minus some. Of 84,000 or so clones listed, about 90% are singletons. This specimen consisted of peripheral blood, obtained on day 0 of AZD1222 vaccination. These receptors came from an adult in good health.

The chain recombines TRBV18 with TRBJ1-1, with D tentatively TRBD1 (6 bases). The CDR3 runs to 17 residues. The V end was cut by 2 bases, the J end by 4 bases, with 20 bases between. CDR1 is KGHSH and CDR2 is LQKENI in the germline V gene. The CDR3 is CASSPNRDGGGGTEAFF. In nucleotides, the CDR3 is TGTGCCAGCTCACCAAACCGGGACGGAGGAGGGGGCACTGAAGCTTTCTTT.

The rearrangement joins TRBV24-1 to TRBJ2-1; D uncertain. CDR3 length equals 11 residues. V was clipped by 6 bases and J by 5 bases, with 4 bases between them. CDR1 is KGHDR and CDR2 is SFDVKD in the germline V gene. Written as DNA, the CDR3 is TGTGCCACCAGTCGTGACAATGAGCAGTTCTTC. This gives the protein CATSRDNEQFF.

The genes are TRBV28 and TRBJ1-5; D may be TRBD1 (5 bases). Deletions cut 2 bases from V and 4 bases from J, with 12 bases between. CDR1 is MDHEN, CDR2 SYDVKM, per germline. This CDR3 comprises 15 residues. The CDR3 protein is CASSLLGQGNQPQHF. CDR3 DNA sequence: TGTGCCAGCAGTTTACTTGGGCAGGGAAATCAGCCCCAGCATTTT.

The chain employs TRBV6-5 and TRBJ1-1; D gene ambiguous. The V gene's germline CDR1 is MNHEY and CDR2 SVGAGI. CDR3 length: 15 residues. V lost 7 bases, J lost 1 base, and 16 bases lay in between. The CDR3 bases are TGTGCCAGCATTTCGGCGGGCAGTTCGAACACTGAAGCTTTCTTT. Its translation is CASISAGSSNTEAFF.

This sequence joins TRBV7-9 and TRBJ1-5; tentatively, D is TRBD1 (5 bases). The CDR3 length is 14 residues. Trimming removed 8 bases at V and 7 bases at J, with 18 bases between. Germline CDR1 SEHNR, CDR2 FQNEAQ (reference sequence). The DNA for the CDR3 is TGTGCCAGCGGGACTCCCACCGAGCGACAGCCCCAGCATTTT. Amino acids: CASGTPTERQPQHF.

The rearrangement links TRBV7-8 to TRBJ1-1; D is uncertain. Germline V gene sequence: CDR1 SGHVS, CDR2 FQNEAQ. V gave up 5 bases and J gave up 1 base, with 17 bases separating them. This CDR3 has 16 amino acids. CDR3 in amino acids: CASSRERAGGNTEAFF. CDR3 DNA: TGTGCCAGCAGCCGAGAGCGGGCGGGAGGGAACACTGAAGCTTTCTTT.

This chain joins TRBV2 and TRBJ1-2; 11 nucleotides match TRBD1. Losses at the gene ends were 6 bases for V and 4 bases for J; bases not matched to a gene: 10. Germline V lookup: CDR1 SNHLY, CDR2 FYNNEI. The length of the CDR3 is 16 residues. The CDR3 coding sequence is TGTGCCAGCAGCCACGAGGGACAGGGGGGAGTCTATGGCTACACCTTC. Translating gives CASSHEGQGGVYGYTF.